The 17 T cell receptor beta chains reported below all come from one sample, sequenced in a study of OX40 agonist ivuxolimab in advanced cancers. Some clones are missing from TCRdb's copy, which holds only in-frame ones; the method was immunoSEQ multiplex PCR. The sample contains tens of thousands of clones, more than 85% of which appear only once. Specimen: CD4+ or CD8+ T cells sorted from blood, collected in a trial of the OX40 agonist ivuxolimab. These TCRs come from an adult with an advanced solid tumor such as melanoma, head and neck, liver or kidney cancer.

CDR3 region: CASSLLGTGGGYTF. The CDR3 DNA sequence: TGTGCCAGCAGTTTATTGGGGACAGGGGGTGGCTACACCTTC. The chain employs TRBV27 and TRBJ1-2; 11 bases are shared with TRBD1. This CDR3 region has 14 residues. V lost 1 base, J lost 7 bases, and 2 bases stayed unmatched. In germline, CDR1 is MNHEY, CDR2 SMNVEV (reference sequence).

The chain has TRBV28 and TRBJ2-2; 8 nucleotides agree with TRBD2. Germline lookup yields CDR1 MDHEN and CDR2 SYDVKM. There are 16 residues in the CDR3. With V trimmed by 6 bases and J by 1 base, 7 bases remained unmatched. CDR3 nucleotides: TGTGCCAGCAGACCCATGGCGGGGGGGAACACCGGGGAGCTGTTTTTT. Its protein is CASRPMAGGNTGELFF.

The chain is built from TRBV7-9 and TRBJ1-6; D call uncertain. The V end lost 5 bases, the J end lost 9 bases, and 14 bases lay between the germline ends. The CDR3 runs 14 residues. The V gene's germline CDR1 is SEHNR and CDR2 FQNEAQ (reference sequence). Here the CDR3 DNA reads TGTGCCAGCAGCGTGGAGGGAAACTTTTCACCCCTCCACTTT. Protein: CASSVEGNFSPLHF. The full variable domain, its missing parts supplied by reference TRBV7-9 and TRBJ1-6, is DTGVSQNPRHKITKRGQNVTFRCDPISEHNRLYWYRQTLGQGPEFLTYFQNEAQLEKSRLLSDRFSAERPKGSFSTLEIQRTEQGDSAMYLCASSVEGNFSPLHFGNGTRLTVT.

This clone was found a few times. J is TRBJ2-5 and V is TRBV30, with TRBD1 as a possible D gene (6 bases). The CDR3 loop spans 15 amino acids. The V end was cut by 5 bases, the J end by 6 bases, with 22 bases between. Germline CDR1 is GTSNPN and CDR2 is SVGIG (reference sequence). The CDR3 loop reads CAWGNWGRFRKTQYF. In DNA, the CDR3 is TGTGCCTGGGGGAATTGGGGGCGATTTCGGAAGACCCAGTACTTC.

CDR3 DNA: TGTGCCAGTAGTATTCAGTCTCGTCGCGGGGACATTCAGTACTTC. Translated, it gives CASSIQSRRGDIQYF. The V call is TRBV19, the J call TRBJ2-4; a weak D match, TRBD2 (6 bases). Germline V lookup: CDR1 LNHDA, CDR2 SQIVND (reference sequence). V was cut by 3 bases and J by 8 bases, with 17 bases left in between. CDR3 length: 15 residues.

This chain connects TRBV19 to TRBJ2-6; tentative D call: TRBD1 (6 bases). V lost 3 bases to trimming and J lost 1 base, with 13 bases between them. In germline, CDR1 is LNHDA, CDR2 SQIVND (reference sequence). CDR3 size: 17 residues. The CDR3 nucleotides read TGTGCCAGTAGTATCGTGGGGGCGCGATCTGGGGCCAACGTCCTGACTTTC. Translated: CASSIVGARSGANVLTF.

V gene TRBV11-2 combines with J gene TRBJ2-7; the D gene is possibly TRBD1 (6 bases). CDR3 length equals 14 residues. Germline-derived CDR1 and CDR2 are SGHAT and FQNNGV. V was trimmed by 7 bases and J by 7 bases, leaving 20 bases between them. The CDR3 protein is CASTRDTPSGEQYF. The CDR3 coding sequence is TGTGCCAGCACCCGGGACACCCCCTCCGGGGAGCAGTACTTC.

V usage is TRBV5-1 and J usage is TRBJ1-1; perhaps TRBD1 as D (6 bases). Looked up from germline, CDR1 is SGHRS and CDR2 is YFSETQ. The V and J ends lost 6 bases and 1 base respectively, with 22 bases between them. The CDR3 contains 17 residues. As DNA, the CDR3 is TGCGCCAGCATGGCCAGGTTGGCAGGGGAGGCGAACACTGAAGCTTTCTTT. Residues: CASMARLAGEANTEAFF.

The V call is TRBV7-2, the J call TRBJ2-1, with D hard to call. This CDR3 has 13 residues. The germline V gene encodes CDR1 SGHTA and CDR2 FQGNSA. Trimming took off 3 bases at V and 2 bases at J, with 5 bases between the two ends. DNA for the CDR3: TGTGCCAGCAGCTTGACGCCCTACAATGAGCAGTTCTTC. It codes for CASSLTPYNEQFF.

On this clone itself: Other DNA sequences of this sample code for an identical CDR3. The gene calls are TRBV7-9 and TRBJ2-7; tentatively, D is TRBD1 or TRBD2 (5 bases each). CDR1 and CDR2 from the germline V gene are SEHNR and FQNEAQ (reference sequence). This CDR3 has 13 residues. Deletions cut 1 base from V and 4 bases from J, with 8 bases between. The chain's CDR3 is CASSLGDGYEQYF. CDR3 nucleotide sequence: TGTGCCAGCAGCTTAGGGGACGGATACGAGCAGTACTTC.

The chain uses TRBV21-1 and TRBJ1-1; the tabulated D call, TRBD1, remains unverified against the DNA. TRBV21-1 is marked as a pseudogene. This CDR3 is built from 17 residues. Here the CDR3 DNA reads TGTGCCAGCAGCACGACACTCCCAACGGAAGAAAACACTGAAGCTTTCTTT. Translating gives CASSTTLPTEENTEAFF.

The chain uses TRBV27 and TRBJ2-3; the D gene is possibly TRBD2 (5 bases). Germline assignment: CDR1 MNHEY and CDR2 SMNVEV (reference sequence). The CDR3 is 16 residues long. V was trimmed by 3 bases and J by 6 bases, leaving 19 bases between them. DNA of the CDR3: TGTGCCAGCAGTTTCCCCTTGCTAGCCCAGATGGATACGCAGTATTTT. Translation: CASSFPLLAQMDTQYF.

The J gene is TRBJ2-7, the V gene TRBV27; TRBD1 might be the D (5 bases). With 4 bases removed from V and 5 bases from J, the gap between germline ends came to 12 bases. Germline V CDR1 and CDR2: MNHEY, SMNVEV (reference sequence). This CDR3 comprises 13 residues. The CDR3, as DNA: TGTGCCAGCAGTTCCTCTCACAGGAACGAGCAGTACTTC. As protein: CASSSSHRNEQYF.

This clone was seen just once. The J gene is TRBJ1-2, the V gene TRBV28; D gene ambiguous. The CDR3 length is 16 residues. Germline loops: CDR1 MDHEN, CDR2 SYDVKM. Trimming took off 4 bases at V and 5 bases at J, with 20 bases between the two ends. The CDR3 region is CASSSLGVGLWYGYTF. CDR3 DNA sequence: TGTGCCAGCAGTTCACTCGGGGTGGGCCTATGGTATGGCTACACCTTC.

The rearrangement joins TRBV11-2 to TRBJ1-4, with D possibly matching TRBD1 (5 bases). Germline CDR1 is SGHAT and CDR2 is FQNNGV. The V and J ends lost 5 bases and 1 base respectively, with 11 bases between them. The CDR3 length is 15 residues. CDR3 amino acids: CASSPRQGTNEKLFF. DNA of the CDR3: TGTGCCAGCAGCCCTCGGCAGGGAACTAATGAAAAACTGTTTTTT.

The chain uses TRBV29-1 and TRBJ2-5, with D perhaps matching TRBD1 or TRBD2 (5 bases each). CDR1 is SQVTM and CDR2 is ANQGSEA in the germline V gene. The germline V and J ends were trimmed by 7 bases and 2 bases, with 11 bases remaining between them. The CDR3 covers 12 residues. CDR3 loop: CSAGGVQETQYF. Written as DNA, the CDR3 is TGCAGCGCTGGGGGAGTTCAAGAGACCCAGTACTTC.

The chain employs TRBV9 and TRBJ2-3; weak D call: TRBD2 (6 bases). Germline CDR1 SGDLS, CDR2 YYNGEE. The V end was cut by 2 bases, the J end by 1 base, with 17 bases between. The CDR3 sequence is 17 residues long. In DNA form, the CDR3 reads TGTGCCAGCAGCGTTGGGCGGGACCCTCGGGGCACAGATACGCAGTATTTT. Protein product: CASSVGRDPRGTDTQYF.